This T cell receptor beta chain was identified in a study of shared clonotypes between healthy human individuals. Study overall: Sampling drew on donors who were a couple of women and a few men aged 18 to 49.

Findings of the study overall: Rarefaction showed that sequencing of sorted subsets was incomplete (despite large depth). Naive CD4 clonotypes were shared across a handful of donors at about 5%.

This clone was found a few times. The antigen remains unidentified. The authors loaded 200 ng DNA, approximately 30,000 T cell genomes, into sorted-subset replicate PCRs. The repertoire was sequenced with immunoSEQ multiplex PCR; TCRdb's copy has only in-frame clones and lacks some. The sample contains around 2,000,000 clones, around 93% of which appear only once. The CDR3 is 12 amino acids. Between the trimmed V and J ends, which lost 5 bases and 6 bases, there was a span of 8 bases. Per the germline V gene, CDR1 is SEHNR and CDR2 is FQNEAQ (reference sequence). CD8 cells classed as naive were CD45RO-negative and positively selected for CCR7, excluding terminally differentiated effector memory CD45RA+ cells.

Sequenced input: naive CD8+ T cells from PBMCs. This TCR was sampled from a man aged 18 to 30 in good health. Some clones in this sample may be carry-over from other donors' samples. The chain carries TRBV7-9 and TRBJ1-5, with unresolved D. CDR3 in amino acids: CASSRTSQPQHF. In nucleotides, the CDR3 is TGTGCCAGCAGCCGAACCAGTCAGCCCCAGCATTTT.